The 22 T cell receptor beta chains in this list originate from one sample, sequenced in a study of T cell responses to AZD1222 COVID-19 vaccine (dated by TCRdb to the early 2020s). The meaning of the sample's time point label: about 28 days (+/-7) after the second vaccine dose. Library creation used the immunoSEQ multiplex PCR assay. TCRdb obtained this table from immuneACCESS and retained in-frame rearrangements with V and J assigned. These tables miss some clones; where compared with another copy, unresolved V genes account for less than half of the shortfall, and the remainder is unexplained. The sample has around 160,000 clones on record, approximately 90% of them singletons. The ten largest clones take up less than 1.3% of the sample. This sample comprised peripheral blood, obtained 28 days after the second AZD1222 dose. These receptor sequences come from an adult who received the AZD1222 COVID-19 vaccine.

This chain uses TRBV7-8 with TRBJ1-5; perhaps TRBD1 as D (5 bases). Germline values: CDR1 SGHVS, CDR2 FQNEAQ. Trimming pared 1 base from V and 13 bases from J, leaving 20 bases between. The length of the CDR3 is 15 residues. The CDR3 loop reads CASSLERGTAAGQHF. The CDR3 coding sequence is TGTGCCAGCAGCTTAGAACGGGGGACCGCAGCGGGACAGCATTTT.

The V gene is TRBV29-1, the J gene TRBJ1-2; possible D gene TRBD1, 6 bases. The CDR3 has 12 amino acids. Germline V gene data show CDR1 as SQVTM and CDR2 as ANQGSEA. V was cut by 4 bases and J by 7 bases, with 13 bases left in between. The CDR3 loop is CSVGAGTLGYTF. CDR3 sequence (DNA): TGCAGCGTTGGGGCCGGGACACTTGGCTACACCTTC.

The chain recombines TRBV5-6 with TRBJ1-6; D ambiguous. The CDR3 spans 12 residues. V lost 4 bases and J lost 10, with 9 bases in between. Germline V gene lookup returns CDR1 SGHDT and CDR2 YYEEEE. CDR3: CASSLARSPLHF. The CDR3 bases are TGTGCCAGCAGCCTCGCCAGATCACCCCTCCACTTT.

The gene calls are TRBV19 and TRBJ2-3, with D uncertain. The CDR3 has 12 amino acids. Germline CDR1 LNHDA, CDR2 SQIVND (reference sequence). The germline V and J ends were trimmed by 1 base and 5 bases, with 4 bases remaining between them. The CDR3 region is CASSIVEDTQYF. The CDR3 coding sequence is TGTGCCAGTAGTATAGTTGAAGATACGCAGTATTTT. Full variable domain (rest looked up from reference TRBV19 and TRBJ2-3): DGGITQSPKYLFRKEGQNVTLSCEQNLNHDAMYWYRQDPGQGLRLIYYSQIVNDFQKGDIAEGYSVSREKKESFPLTVTSAQKNPTAFYLCASSIVEDTQYFGPGTRLTVL.

This clone was picked up a small number of times. V gene TRBV5-6 combines with J gene TRBJ2-7, with D possibly TRBD1 on 6 matching bases. The germline V gene encodes CDR1 SGHDT and CDR2 YYEEEE. With 1 base removed from V and 3 bases from J, the gap between germline ends came to 8 bases. This CDR3 is built from 13 residues. The CDR3 sequence: CASSLTGIYEQYF. For the CDR3, the DNA is TGTGCCAGCAGCTTGACAGGGATCTACGAGCAGTACTTC.

The chain is built from TRBV11-2 and TRBJ1-6; the match to TRBD1 covers 7 bases. In germline, CDR1 is SGHAT, CDR2 FQNNGV. The CDR3 length is 18 residues. J was trimmed by 7 bases and V by 2 bases; bases with no gene match: 14. The CDR3 here is CASSLRTGLQGWNSPLHF. DNA for the CDR3: TGTGCCAGCAGCTTAAGGACCGGGCTACAGGGGTGGAATTCACCCCTCCACTTT.

This sequence joins TRBV5-1 and TRBJ1-2, with no clear D. The V end lost 0 bases, the J end lost 4 bases, and 10 bases lay between the germline ends. CDR1 is SGHRS and CDR2 is YFSETQ in the germline V gene. The CDR3 contains 14 residues. The CDR3, as DNA: TGCGCCAGCAGCTTGGATAACACCTTCTATGGCTACACCTTC. Residues: CASSLDNTFYGYTF.

The gene calls are TRBV29-1 and TRBJ2-1; D might be TRBD2 (5 bases). Germline V gene lookup returns CDR1 SQVTM and CDR2 ANQGSEA. Between the trimmed V and J ends, which lost 7 bases and 0 bases, there was a span of 13 bases. The CDR3 has 14 residues. The CDR3 protein is CSAKRESSYNEQFF. The CDR3 nucleotides read TGCAGCGCCAAGAGGGAGAGCTCCTACAATGAGCAGTTCTTC.

The chain combines TRBV12-5 with TRBJ2-7, with a possible D match to TRBD1 (6 bases). This CDR3 spans 15 amino acids. Germline V gene sequence: CDR1 LGHNT, CDR2 FRNRAP. The ends were cut back, 0 bases at V and 4 bases at J, with 13 bases in the middle. CDR3 region: CASGLVLGQQYEQYF. The DNA for the CDR3 is TGTGCTAGTGGTTTGGTACTTGGACAGCAATACGAGCAGTACTTC.

The CDR3 spells CASSLRENTEAFF. Written as DNA, the CDR3 is TGTGCCAGCAGTTTACGGGAGAACACTGAAGCTTTCTTT. The chain links TRBV6-2 or TRBV6-3 to TRBJ1-1, with D hard to call. Trimming shortened V by 4 bases and J by 1 base, and 7 bases separated the two germline ends. CDR1 is MNHEY, CDR2 SVGEGT, per germline. The CDR3 has 13 residues.

V gene TRBV10-3 combines with J gene TRBJ1-1; a possible D gene is TRBD1 (5 bases). V dropped 5 bases and J dropped 2 bases, with 9 bases sitting between them. The germline CDR1 and CDR2 sequences are ENHRY and SYGVKD. This CDR3 spans 13 amino acids. The CDR3 nucleotides are TGTGCCATCAGTCGGGGCCGCAACACTGAAGCTTTCTTT. Its translation: CAISRGRNTEAFF.

The chain couples TRBV15 to TRBJ2-5; no firm D call. The V end lost 2 bases, the J end lost 4 bases, and 14 bases lay between the germline ends. From germline, CDR1 is LNHNV and CDR2 YYDKDF (reference sequence). The CDR3 loop spans 15 amino acids. CDR3 bases: TGTGCCACCAGCAGATCTTCCTCTACCAGAGAGACCCAGTACTTC. It codes for CATSRSSSTRETQYF. Full variable domain (outside the CDR3, taken from reference TRBV15 and TRBJ2-5): DAMVIQNPRYQVTQFGKPVTLSCSQTLNHNVMYWYQQKSSQAPKLLFHYYDKDFNNEADTPDNFQSRRPNTSFCFLDIRSPGLGDTAMYLCATSRSSSTRETQYFGPGTRLLVL.

Only one count was recorded for this clone. This chain links TRBV5-8 with TRBJ1-5, with D possibly matching TRBD1 (6 bases). Trimming left V 4 bases short and J 1 base short, with 12 bases between. CDR3 length: 15 residues. Germline V lookup: CDR1 SGHTS, CDR2 YDEGEE. This chain's CDR3 is CASSPRGNSNQPQHF. Written as DNA, the CDR3 is TGTGCCAGCAGCCCGAGGGGGAACAGCAATCAGCCCCAGCATTTT.

The chain joins TRBV18 to TRBJ2-1, with 8 positions matching TRBD2. The trim removed 1 base at V and 6 bases at J, leaving 5 bases unmatched. Looked up from germline, CDR1 is KGHSH and CDR2 is LQKENI. The CDR3 is 15 residues long. The CDR3, as DNA: TGTGCCAGCTCACCACTGCGGGGGGAAGGCAATGAGCAGTTCTTC. This gives the protein CASSPLRGEGNEQFF.

Only one count was recorded for this clone. V is TRBV6-5 and J is TRBJ2-1; tentative D call: TRBD2 (6 bases). Germline V gene data show CDR1 as MNHEY and CDR2 as SVGAGI. V lost 4 bases and J lost 0, with 13 bases in between. CDR3 length: 16 amino acids. CDR3 in DNA: TGTGCCAGCAGTTCTAGGGACGGGAGCTCCTACAATGAGCAGTTCTTC. This sequence encodes CASSSRDGSSYNEQFF.

The chain recombines TRBV13 with TRBJ2-5; the D is unclear. V dropped 3 bases and J dropped 0 bases, with 8 bases sitting between them. Germline CDR1 reads PRHDT; CDR2 reads FYEKMQ (reference sequence). This CDR3 spans 14 amino acids. The chain's CDR3 is CASSFGSDQETQYF. CDR3 coding DNA: TGTGCCAGCAGCTTCGGGTCGGACCAAGAGACCCAGTACTTC. The full variable domain, in which reference TRBV13 and TRBJ2-5 provide the parts outside the CDR3, is AAGVIQSPRHLIKEKRETATLKCYPIPRHDTVYWYQQGPGQDPQFLISFYEKMQSDKGSIPDRFSAQQFSDYHSELNMSSLELGDSALYFCASSFGSDQETQYFGPGTRLLVL.

The gene calls are TRBV19 and TRBJ2-7; D is undetermined. Germline assignment: CDR1 LNHDA and CDR2 SQIVND (reference sequence). This CDR3 region has 14 residues. V dropped 0 bases and J dropped 2 bases, with 8 bases sitting between them. CDR3: CASSIEWAPYEQYF. The CDR3 region has the DNA TGTGCCAGTAGTATAGAATGGGCGCCCTACGAGCAGTACTTC.

V usage is TRBV18 and J usage is TRBJ1-1, with D possibly TRBD1 on 5 matching bases. The CDR3 is made up of 15 amino acids. The ends were cut back, 1 base at V and 0 bases at J, with 9 bases in the middle. CDR1 and CDR2 (germline): KGHSH, LQKENI. The CDR3 sequence is CASSPQGRVNTEAFF. The CDR3 bases are TGTGCCAGCTCACCACAGGGGCGGGTGAACACTGAAGCTTTCTTT.

This clone was counted a single time. DNA for the CDR3: TGTGCCAGCAGCCCCGGGCTTCATAGCAATCAGCCCCAGCATTTT. Residues: CASSPGLHSNQPQHF. The J gene is TRBJ1-5, the V gene TRBV11-2; D is ambiguous. CDR1 is SGHAT and CDR2 is FQNNGV in the germline V gene. The V end lost 5 bases, the J end lost 0 bases, and 11 bases lay between the germline ends. The CDR3 has 15 amino acids.

V usage is TRBV7-2 and J usage is TRBJ1-5; 7 positions match TRBD1. With 4 bases clipped from V and 6 bases from J, the junction kept 6 bases outside the gene matches. The germline V gene has CDR1 SGHTA and CDR2 FQGNSA. The length of the CDR3 is 14 residues. The CDR3 protein is CASSSRQGGQPQHF. The CDR3 bases are TGTGCCAGCAGCTCCCGACAGGGTGGTCAGCCCCAGCATTTT.

V gene TRBV20-1 combines with J gene TRBJ2-3, with 9 nucleotides matching TRBD2. Germline values: CDR1 DFQATT, CDR2 SNEGSKA (reference sequence). The CDR3 runs 15 residues. Germline trimming cut 3 bases from V and 2 bases from J; bases unmatched to any gene: 6. The CDR3 DNA reads TGCAGTGCTAGTTGGCGGGGGGGTTACACAGATACGCAGTATTTT. It is translated as CSASWRGGYTDTQYF.

The rearrangement links TRBV14 to TRBJ2-3; D perhaps matches TRBD1 (6 bases). The germline V gene encodes CDR1 SGHDN and CDR2 FVKESK. The CDR3 covers 18 residues. Trimming pared 10 bases from V and 1 base from J, leaving 27 bases between. The CDR3 nucleotides read TGTGCCAACACCAATCCGGGACACCGATATCGGGGCACAGATACGCAGTATTTT. Translating gives CANTNPGHRYRGTDTQYF.